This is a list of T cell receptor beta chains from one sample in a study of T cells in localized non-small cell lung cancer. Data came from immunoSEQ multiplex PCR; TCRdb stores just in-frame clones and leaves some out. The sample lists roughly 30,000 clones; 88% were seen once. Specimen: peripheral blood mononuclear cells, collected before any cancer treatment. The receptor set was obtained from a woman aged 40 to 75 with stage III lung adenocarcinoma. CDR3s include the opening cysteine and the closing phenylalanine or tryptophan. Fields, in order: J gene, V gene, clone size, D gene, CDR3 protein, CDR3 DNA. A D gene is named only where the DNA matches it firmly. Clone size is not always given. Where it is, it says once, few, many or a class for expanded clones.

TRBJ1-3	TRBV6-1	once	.	CASSEMPRGGTIYF	TGTGCCAGCAGTGAAATGCCCCGGGGAGGCACCATATATTTT
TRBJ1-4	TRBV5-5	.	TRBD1	CASSLRGTNEKLFF	TGTGCCAGCAGCCTCAGGGGGACTAATGAAAAACTGTTTTTT
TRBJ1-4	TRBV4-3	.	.	CASSQVSGGAEKLFF	TGCGCCAGCAGCCAAGTCTCGGGTGGTGCTGAAAAACTGTTTTTT
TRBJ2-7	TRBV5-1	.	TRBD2	CASSSSGGFEQYF	TGCGCCAGCAGCAGTTCGGGGGGATTCGAGCAGTACTTC
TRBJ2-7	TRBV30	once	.	CAQGIGGHSYEQYF	TGTGCCCAAGGGATCGGGGGGCACTCCTACGAGCAGTACTTC
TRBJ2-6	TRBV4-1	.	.	CASSLTADLLTF	TGCGCCAGCAGCCTTACTGCGGATCTCCTGACTTTC
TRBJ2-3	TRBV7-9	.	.	CASSLERVTTDTQYF	TGTGCCAGCAGCTTAGAAAGGGTTACGACAGATACGCAGTATTTT
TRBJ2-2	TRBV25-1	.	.	CAILRGLGRGELFF	TGTGCCATTCTGAGAGGGCTAGGTCGCGGGGAGCTGTTTTTT
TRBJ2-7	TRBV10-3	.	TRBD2	CAISAQSGGGEQYF	TGTGCCATCAGTGCCCAGTCGGGCGGGGGCGAGCAGTACTTC
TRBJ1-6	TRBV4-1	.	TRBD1	CASSQAQTGSSYNSPLHF	TGCGCCAGCAGCCAAGCTCAGACAGGGAGCTCCTATAATTCACCCCTCCACTTT
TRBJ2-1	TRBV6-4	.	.	CASSDSASNEQFF	TGTGCCAGCAGTGACTCGGCGTCCAATGAGCAGTTCTTC
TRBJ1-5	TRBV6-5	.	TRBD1	CASSSDRDQPQHF	TGTGCCAGCAGTTCGGACAGGGATCAGCCCCAGCATTTT
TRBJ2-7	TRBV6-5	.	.	CASRRMSEQYF	TGTGCCAGCAGGAGGATGAGCGAGCAGTACTTC
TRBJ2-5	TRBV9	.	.	CASSVVRDMGTQYF	TGTGCCAGCAGCGTAGTACGGGACATGGGGACCCAGTACTTC
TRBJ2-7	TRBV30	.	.	CAWSSGTYEQYF	TGTGCCTGGAGTAGCGGAACCTACGAGCAGTACTTC
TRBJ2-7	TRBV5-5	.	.	CASSYPTYEQYF	TGTGCCAGCAGCTATCCTACCTACGAGCAGTACTTC
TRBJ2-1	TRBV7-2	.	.	CASSLFGDLSYNEQFF	TGTGCCAGCAGCTTGTTTGGGGATCTCTCCTACAATGAGCAGTTCTTC
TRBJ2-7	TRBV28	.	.	CASSLAFYEQYF	TGTGCCAGCAGTTTAGCTTTCTACGAGCAGTACTTC
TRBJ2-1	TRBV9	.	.	CASTRGNPSYNEQFF	TGTGCCAGCACTCGGGGCAACCCCTCCTACAATGAGCAGTTCTTC
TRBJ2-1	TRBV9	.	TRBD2	CASSVLAGGDPFF	TGTGCCAGCAGCGTACTAGCGGGGGGTGATCCGTTCTTC
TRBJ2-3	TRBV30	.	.	CAWSRAKLPSTDTQYF	TGTGCCTGGAGTAGGGCGAAACTTCCTAGCACAGATACGCAGTATTTT
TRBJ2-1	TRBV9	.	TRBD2	CASSASGSSYNEQFF	TGTGCCAGCAGCGCTAGCGGGAGCTCCTACAATGAGCAGTTCTTC
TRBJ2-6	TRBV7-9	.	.	CASSLDWQGPSGANVLTF	TGTGCCAGCAGCTTAGATTGGCAGGGACCCTCTGGGGCCAACGTCCTGACTTTC
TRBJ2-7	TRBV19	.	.	CASSIAPAGEYEQYF	TGTGCCAGTAGTATAGCCCCGGCAGGGGAGTACGAGCAGTACTTC
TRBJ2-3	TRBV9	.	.	CASSAMNIGGGGTDTQYF	TGTGCCAGCAGCGCCATGAACATTGGGGGAGGGGGTACAGATACGCAGTATTTT
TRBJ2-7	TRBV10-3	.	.	CATREAGEDEQYF	TGTGCCACCAGAGAGGCAGGGGAGGACGAGCAGTACTTC
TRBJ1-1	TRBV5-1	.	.	CASSDPGSGNTEAFF	TGCGCCAGCAGCGATCCGGGATCCGGGAACACTGAAGCTTTCTTT
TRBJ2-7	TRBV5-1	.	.	CASSLEGGTYEQYF	TGCGCCAGCAGCTTGGAGGGCGGTACCTACGAGCAGTACTTC
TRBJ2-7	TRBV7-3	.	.	CATSYRAAGDEQYF	TGTGCCACGTCTTACAGGGCCGCGGGGGACGAGCAGTACTTC
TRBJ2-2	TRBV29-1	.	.	CSVGAGSNTGELFF	TGCAGCGTTGGTGCAGGGTCGAACACCGGGGAGCTGTTTTTT
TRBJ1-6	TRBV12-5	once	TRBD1	CASGLVAGGPYNSPLHF	TGTGCTAGTGGTTTGGTAGCAGGGGGCCCCTATAATTCACCCCTCCACTTT
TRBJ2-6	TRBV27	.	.	CASSRGGGSGANVLTF	TGTGCCAGCAGTCGGGGAGGGGGCTCTGGGGCCAACGTCCTGACTTTC
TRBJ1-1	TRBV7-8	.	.	CASSRSGTSNTEAFF	TGTGCCAGCAGCCGCTCAGGGACCTCGAACACTGAAGCTTTCTTT
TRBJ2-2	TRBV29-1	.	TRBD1	CSASTGGTGELFF	TGCAGCGCCTCGACAGGGGGCACCGGGGAGCTGTTTTTT
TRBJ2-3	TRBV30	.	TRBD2	CAWSVAGGTYTQYF	TGTGCCTGGAGTGTGGCGGGGGGGACTTATACGCAGTATTTT
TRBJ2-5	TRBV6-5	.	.	CASRDGLKETQYF	TGTGCCAGCAGGGACGGACTCAAAGAGACCCAGTACTTC
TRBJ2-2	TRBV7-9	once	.	CASSPREPQNTGELFF	TGTGCCAGCAGCCCACGGGAGCCACAGAACACCGGGGAGCTGTTTTTT
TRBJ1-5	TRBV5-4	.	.	CASSLGRGSNQPQHF	TGTGCCAGCAGCTTGGGGCGGGGTAGCAATCAGCCCCAGCATTTT
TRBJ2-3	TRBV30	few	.	CAWSRDFSDTQYF	TGTGCCTGGAGTAGGGACTTCTCAGATACGCAGTATTTT
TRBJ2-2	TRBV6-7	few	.	CASSYSGLAVTGELFF	TGTGCCAGCAGTTACTCGGGCCTAGCCGTCACCGGGGAGCTGTTTTTT
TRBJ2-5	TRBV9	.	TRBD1	CASSGTVNQETQYF	TGTGCCAGCAGTGGGACAGTGAACCAAGAGACCCAGTACTTC
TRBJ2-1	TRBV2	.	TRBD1	CASVDRGPNEQFF	TGTGCCAGCGTGGACAGGGGGCCTAATGAGCAGTTCTTC
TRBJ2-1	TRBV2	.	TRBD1	CASSVGDSYNEQFF	TGTGCCAGCAGTGTTGGGGACAGCTACAATGAGCAGTTCTTC
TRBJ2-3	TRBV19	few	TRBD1	CASSIVSGQGWTDTQYF	TGTGCCAGTAGTATAGTATCGGGACAGGGTTGGACAGATACGCAGTATTTT
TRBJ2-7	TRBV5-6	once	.	CASSLAGQIYEQYF	TGTGCCAGCAGCTTGGCCGGACAGATATACGAGCAGTACTTC
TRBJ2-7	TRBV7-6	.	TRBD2	CASSRLADLSYEQYF	TGTGCCAGCAGCCGACTAGCGGATCTTTCCTACGAGCAGTACTTC
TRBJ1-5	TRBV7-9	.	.	CASSQGGRDQPQHF	TGTGCCAGCAGCCAAGGGGGAAGGGATCAGCCCCAGCATTTT
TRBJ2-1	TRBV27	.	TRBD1	CASGRDSRNEQFF	TGTGCCAGCGGACGGGACAGTCGCAATGAGCAGTTCTTC
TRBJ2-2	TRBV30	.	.	CAWSEVRTDNTGELFF	TGTGCCTGGAGTGAGGTTCGGACAGATAACACCGGGGAGCTGTTTTTT
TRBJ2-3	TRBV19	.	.	CASRSGDGSTDTQYF	TGTGCCAGTAGGTCGGGGGACGGTAGCACAGATACGCAGTATTTT
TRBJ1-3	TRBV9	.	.	CASSPGPGDPIYF	TGTGCCAGCAGCCCAGGGCCCGGCGATCCCATATATTTT
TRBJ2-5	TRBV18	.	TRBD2	CASSPGLAGETQYF	TGTGCCAGCTCACCGGGACTAGCAGGGGAGACCCAGTACTTC
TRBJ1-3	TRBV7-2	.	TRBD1	CASSPTGIYSGNTIYF	TGTGCCAGCAGCCCGACAGGGATCTACTCTGGAAACACCATATATTTT
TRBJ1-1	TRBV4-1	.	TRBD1	CASSRGQGQDTEAFF	TGCGCCAGCAGCCGAGGACAGGGCCAGGACACTGAAGCTTTCTTT
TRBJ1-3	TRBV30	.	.	CAWSVRATGNTIYF	TGTGCCTGGAGTGTACGGGCGACGGGAAACACCATATATTTT
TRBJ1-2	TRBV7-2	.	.	CASSVNNYGYTF	TGTGCCAGCAGCGTGAATAACTATGGCTACACCTTC
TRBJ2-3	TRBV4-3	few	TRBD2	CASSQDLGGGADTQYF	TGCGCCAGCAGCCAAGACCTCGGGGGGGGCGCAGATACGCAGTATTTT
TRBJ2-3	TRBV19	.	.	CATQTGGWADTQYF	TGTGCCACCCAGACAGGAGGGTGGGCAGATACGCAGTATTTT
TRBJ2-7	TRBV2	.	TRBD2	CASSASGRDEQYF	TGTGCCAGCAGTGCAAGCGGGAGAGACGAGCAGTACTTC
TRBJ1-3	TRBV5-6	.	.	CASSLISGVAVSGNTIYF	TGTGCCAGCAGCCTCATCTCAGGAGTCGCCGTCTCTGGAAACACCATATATTTT